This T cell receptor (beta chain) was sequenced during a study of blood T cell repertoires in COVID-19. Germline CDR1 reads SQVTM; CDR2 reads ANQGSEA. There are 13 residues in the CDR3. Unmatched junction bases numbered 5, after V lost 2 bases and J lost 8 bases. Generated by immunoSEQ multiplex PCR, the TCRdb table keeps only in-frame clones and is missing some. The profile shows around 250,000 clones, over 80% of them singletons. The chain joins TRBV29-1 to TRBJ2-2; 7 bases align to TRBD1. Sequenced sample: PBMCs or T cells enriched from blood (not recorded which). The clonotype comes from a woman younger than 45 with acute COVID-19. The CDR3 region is CSVEPPTGGELFF. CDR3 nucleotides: TGCAGCGTTGAACCCCCGACAGGGGGGGAGCTGTTTTTT.